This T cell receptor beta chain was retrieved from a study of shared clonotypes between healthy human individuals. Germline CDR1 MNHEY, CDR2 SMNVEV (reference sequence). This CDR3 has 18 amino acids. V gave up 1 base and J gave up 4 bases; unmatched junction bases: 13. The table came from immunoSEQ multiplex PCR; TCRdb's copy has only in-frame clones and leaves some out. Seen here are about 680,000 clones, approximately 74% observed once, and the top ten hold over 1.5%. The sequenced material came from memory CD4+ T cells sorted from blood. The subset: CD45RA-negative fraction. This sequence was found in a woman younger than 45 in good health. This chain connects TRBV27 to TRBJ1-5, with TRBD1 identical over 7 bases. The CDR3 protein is CASSLFFTGVGENQPQHF. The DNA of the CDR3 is TGTGCCAGCAGTTTATTTTTCACAGGGGTTGGGGAAAATCAGCCCCAGCATTTT.